A selection of T cell receptor beta chains follows, all from one sample in a study of T cells and copy number aberrations in small-cell lung cancer. Only in-frame clones appear in the TCRdb table, and some are missing; sequencing was by immunoSEQ multiplex PCR. The table includes around 6,100 clones, around 69% detected once. The sample taken for sequencing was normal tissue next to the tumor. These receptors were collected from a woman in her 70s with small cell lung cancer. Some clones in this sample may be carry-over from other donors' samples. CDR3s include the opening cysteine and the closing phenylalanine or tryptophan. Each record gives: D gene, J gene, V gene, clone size, CDR3 DNA, CDR3 protein. A D gene is named only where the DNA matches it firmly. Only some rows state a clone size, as once, few, many or a class for expanded clones.

D gene: TRBD2; J gene: TRBJ2-4; V gene: TRBV7-3; clone size: NA; CDR3 DNA: TGTGCCAGCAGCTCGTGGACTAGCGAGATTCAGTACTTC; CDR3 protein: CASSSWTSEIQYF
D gene: TRBD1; J gene: TRBJ1-5; V gene: TRBV2; clone size: once; CDR3 DNA: TGTGCCAGCAGCCTGGGACAGGCGAGGAATCAGCCCCAGCATTTT; CDR3 protein: CASSLGQARNQPQHF
D gene: TRBD1; J gene: TRBJ1-4; V gene: TRBV6-1; clone size: once; CDR3 DNA: TGTGCCAGCCGGGACAGCAAGGCTGAAAAACTGTTTTTT; CDR3 protein: CASRDSKAEKLFF
D gene: NA; J gene: TRBJ2-6; V gene: TRBV6-1; clone size: NA; CDR3 DNA: TGTGCCAGCAAGGACAGACTTTCTGGGGCCAACGTCCTGACTTTC; CDR3 protein: CASKDRLSGANVLTF
D gene: NA; J gene: TRBJ1-2; V gene: TRBV2; clone size: NA; CDR3 DNA: TGTGCCAGCAGTGAAGGGCAGGGGATTTACTATGGCTACACCTTC; CDR3 protein: CASSEGQGIYYGYTF
D gene: NA; J gene: TRBJ2-5; V gene: TRBV20-1; clone size: NA; CDR3 DNA: TGCAGTGCCCAGGCCTTAGAGACCCAGTACTTC; CDR3 protein: CSAQALETQYF
D gene: NA; J gene: TRBJ2-6; V gene: TRBV30; clone size: NA; CDR3 DNA: TGTGCCTGGAGTGTAGTGGGCTCTGGGGCCAACGTCCTGACTTTC; CDR3 protein: CAWSVVGSGANVLTF
D gene: NA; J gene: TRBJ1-1; V gene: TRBV29-1; clone size: NA; CDR3 DNA: TGCAGCGCCAACACAGGGATCACTGAAGCTTTCTTT; CDR3 protein: CSANTGITEAFF
D gene: NA; J gene: TRBJ1-3; V gene: TRBV7-2; clone size: NA; CDR3 DNA: TGTGCCAGCAGCCCAGGCCGCTTCTCTGGAAACACCATATATTTT; CDR3 protein: CASSPGRFSGNTIYF
D gene: TRBD2; J gene: TRBJ2-3; V gene: TRBV5-5; clone size: NA; CDR3 DNA: TGTGCCAGCAGCTCTTTAGCGGGAGGAACAGATACGCAGTATTTT; CDR3 protein: CASSSLAGGTDTQYF
D gene: TRBD1; J gene: TRBJ2-1; V gene: TRBV7-9; clone size: NA; CDR3 DNA: TGTGCCAGCAGCTCAGGGGGCTCCTACAATGAGCAGTTCTTC; CDR3 protein: CASSSGGSYNEQFF
D gene: NA; J gene: TRBJ2-5; V gene: TRBV5-8; clone size: NA; CDR3 DNA: TGTGCCAGCAGCTTGGGCCCAGTGGGGGGCACGAAGACCCAGTACTTC; CDR3 protein: CASSLGPVGGTKTQYF
D gene: TRBD1; J gene: TRBJ2-1; V gene: TRBV6-5; clone size: NA; CDR3 DNA: TGTGCCAGCAGTAAGGACAGGGGGCTGGGGTATGAGCAGTTCTTC; CDR3 protein: CASSKDRGLGYEQFF
D gene: TRBD2; J gene: TRBJ2-1; V gene: TRBV2; clone size: NA; CDR3 DNA: TGTGCCAGCAGGGCAGTAGCGGGCCGGTTCTTC; CDR3 protein: CASRAVAGRFF
D gene: NA; J gene: TRBJ2-7; V gene: TRBV19; clone size: NA; CDR3 DNA: TGTGCCAGTAGTATTAAAAGGGAAACGGGCTACGAGCAGTACTTC; CDR3 protein: CASSIKRETGYEQYF
D gene: TRBD2; J gene: TRBJ2-3; V gene: TRBV7-2; clone size: NA; CDR3 DNA: TGTGCCAGCAGCCCCCAAAGCGGGAGAAGCACAGATACGCAGTATTTT; CDR3 protein: CASSPQSGRSTDTQYF
D gene: NA; J gene: TRBJ1-1; V gene: TRBV6-1; clone size: few; CDR3 DNA: TGTGCCAGCGGCGGGCCCCACACTGAAGCTTTCTTT; CDR3 protein: CASGGPHTEAFF
D gene: TRBD1; J gene: TRBJ2-1; V gene: TRBV5-4; clone size: once; CDR3 DNA: TGTGCCAGCAGCTTACAGGGTAGACAGGGTGAGCAGTTCTTC; CDR3 protein: CASSLQGRQGEQFF
D gene: TRBD2; J gene: TRBJ2-2; V gene: TRBV7-2; clone size: NA; CDR3 DNA: TGTGCCAGCAGCTTAGCCTTCTCCGCGGCGGGAGGGCCCGGGGAGCTGTTTTTT; CDR3 protein: CASSLAFSAAGGPGELFF
D gene: NA; J gene: TRBJ2-2; V gene: TRBV27; clone size: NA; CDR3 DNA: TGTGCCAGCAGTTTAAGTCCGGTCGGGGAGCTGTTTTTT; CDR3 protein: CASSLSPVGELFF
D gene: TRBD1; J gene: TRBJ1-5; V gene: TRBV6-1; clone size: NA; CDR3 DNA: TGTGCCAGCAGTGAAACCCAGGGGGCTATTCAGCCCCAGCATTTT; CDR3 protein: CASSETQGAIQPQHF
D gene: TRBD2; J gene: TRBJ2-3; V gene: TRBV6-4; clone size: NA; CDR3 DNA: TGTGCCAGCAGCCCCGGGACTAGCGGGACGAGCACAGATACGCAGTATTTT; CDR3 protein: CASSPGTSGTSTDTQYF
D gene: NA; J gene: TRBJ2-7; V gene: TRBV29-1; clone size: NA; CDR3 DNA: TGCAGCGCATCCTCCGGTTTATACGAGCAGTACTTC; CDR3 protein: CSASSGLYEQYF
D gene: NA; J gene: TRBJ2-1; V gene: TRBV2; clone size: NA; CDR3 DNA: TGTGCCAGCAGTGATCGGGGGTTAGTTGGCAATGAGCAGTTCTTC; CDR3 protein: CASSDRGLVGNEQFF
D gene: NA; J gene: TRBJ2-3; V gene: TRBV5-1; clone size: NA; CDR3 DNA: TGCGCCAGCAGCTTGGGGGATCGCACAGATACGCAGTATTTT; CDR3 protein: CASSLGDRTDTQYF
D gene: TRBD2; J gene: TRBJ2-1; V gene: TRBV19; clone size: NA; CDR3 DNA: TGTGCCAGTAGTTTCGGACTAGCGGGCCTCAATGAGCAGTTCTTC; CDR3 protein: CASSFGLAGLNEQFF
D gene: NA; J gene: TRBJ2-2; V gene: TRBV5-8; clone size: NA; CDR3 DNA: TGTGCCAGCAGCTTTCAGGGAACGGTCACCGGGGAGCTGTTTTTT; CDR3 protein: CASSFQGTVTGELFF
D gene: NA; J gene: TRBJ2-7; V gene: TRBV28; clone size: few; CDR3 DNA: TGTGCCAGCAGCCTGGCCCAGGGCTCCTACGAGCAGTACTTC; CDR3 protein: CASSLAQGSYEQYF
D gene: TRBD2; J gene: TRBJ2-3; V gene: TRBV7-3; clone size: NA; CDR3 DNA: TGTGCCAGCAGCCTACTAGCGGCTAGCACAGATACGCAGTATTTT; CDR3 protein: CASSLLAASTDTQYF
D gene: TRBD1; J gene: TRBJ1-2; V gene: TRBV6-5; clone size: NA; CDR3 DNA: TGTGCCAGCAGGAAACAGGGGAGCTATGGCTACACCTTC; CDR3 protein: CASRKQGSYGYTF
D gene: TRBD2; J gene: TRBJ2-5; V gene: TRBV28; clone size: NA; CDR3 DNA: TGTGCCAGCAGTACATGGACTAGCGGTCACGTAGAGACCCAGTACTTC; CDR3 protein: CASSTWTSGHVETQYF
D gene: NA; J gene: TRBJ1-2; V gene: TRBV7-9; clone size: once; CDR3 DNA: TGTGCCAGCAGCTTCCTTTCTTCTGGCTACACCTTC; CDR3 protein: CASSFLSSGYTF
D gene: TRBD1; J gene: TRBJ2-1; V gene: TRBV10-3; clone size: NA; CDR3 DNA: TGTGCCATCAGTGAACAGGGGGGTAGGCATCATGAGCAGTTCTTC; CDR3 protein: CAISEQGGRHHEQFF
D gene: TRBD1; J gene: TRBJ2-5; V gene: TRBV25-1; clone size: once; CDR3 DNA: TGTGCCAGCAGTGAACAGGGGGTGACCCAGTACTTC; CDR3 protein: CASSEQGVTQYF
D gene: TRBD1; J gene: TRBJ1-1; V gene: TRBV19; clone size: large; CDR3 DNA: TGTGCCAGTAGTCCTAACAGGGGTTTCACGAACACTGAAGCTTTCTTT; CDR3 protein: CASSPNRGFTNTEAFF